This T cell receptor (beta chain) was captured in a study of metastatic and nonmetastatic thyroid tumors. Study in general: The authors compared repertoires across blood and tumor or nodule tissue from malignant and benign thyroid patients. Study-wide results and caveats: Patients with malignant thyroid tumors reportedly had significantly higher TCR beta diversity than those with benign nodules, in blood and tumor.

V was cut by 1 base and J by 6 bases, with 15 bases left in between. The CDR3 totals 15 residues. In germline, CDR1 is SEHNR, CDR2 FQNEAQ (reference sequence). In the original processing: Clinicopathological groups supplied CDR3 differences that were used to build a distant-metastasis classifier for papillary thyroid cancer. Using MiXCR, TCRdb reanalyzed the PCR reads. The V and J calls and clone size are TCRdb's, not the authors'. The sample carries 25,000 to 30,000 clones, 4% recorded once. This clone is medium-sized. Its antigen is unknown. Treatment of any kind had been given to no patient before thyroid surgery.

The V and J genes are TRBV7-9 and TRBJ1-2; the D gene is possibly TRBD1 (6 bases). Material: blood. The source of this sequence is a female donor with papillary thyroid cancer or a benign thyroid nodule (not recorded which). Some clones in this sample may be carry-over from other donors' samples. CDR3 residues: CASSLDWGARDGYTF. The DNA of the CDR3 is TGTGCCAGCAGCTTAGATTGGGGGGCGCGCGATGGCTACACCTTC.